These 23 T cell receptor beta chains came from one sample sequenced in a study of cytomegalovirus exposure and HLA in healthy donors. Use of 60 Vbeta and 13 Jbeta primers characterized the PCR. The protocol was immunoSEQ multiplex PCR, while the TCRdb copy is restricted to in-frame clones and leaves out a portion. The table lists 120,000 or so clones, 65% to 85% of them singletons. The specimen sequenced was PBMCs. The receptors here all came from a man in his fifties in good health and CMV-seronegative.

For this clone: An end of the junction does not agree with germline; a read error may underlie this. This chain connects TRBV30 to TRBJ1-6; TRBD1 matches 7 bases. The CDR3 extends over 13 amino acids. Per the germline V gene, CDR1 is GTSNPN and CDR2 is SVGIG (reference sequence). CDR3 DNA: TGTGCCCGGAGGGGGACAGAGAATTCACCCCTCCACTTT. Residues: CARRGTENSPLHF.

This clone has just one count. The rearrangement joins TRBV7-9 to TRBJ2-1, with 11 bases that match TRBD2. CDR1 is SEHNR, CDR2 FQNEAQ, per germline (reference sequence). The CDR3 is 18 residues long. The ends lost 6 bases at V and 4 bases at J; junction bases unmatched: 14. This chain's CDR3 is CASSLTIAGGRVYNEQFF. In DNA, the CDR3 is TGTGCCAGCAGTTTAACGATAGCGGGGGGGAGGGTTTACAATGAGCAGTTCTTC.

The rearrangement links TRBV7-2 to TRBJ2-1, with TRBD2 matching 12 bases. The V segment lost 3 bases and the J segment 8 bases; nucleotides outside the gene matches: 8. The CDR3 is made up of 16 amino acids. Looked up from germline, CDR1 is SGHTA and CDR2 is FQGNSA. CDR3: CASSFRGTSGFDEQFF. DNA of the CDR3: TGTGCCAGCAGCTTCCGTGGGACTAGCGGGTTTGATGAGCAGTTCTTC.

This clone showed up just a few times. This chain uses TRBV21-1 with TRBJ2-1; TRBD1 reflects the table's D call only, with no check against the DNA. TRBV21-1 is reported as a pseudogene. This CDR3 contains 13 residues. The CDR3 sequence: CASGTRRPNEQFF. In DNA, the CDR3 is TGTGCCAGCGGGACACGCCGGCCGAATGAGCAGTTCTTC.

V usage is TRBV15 and J usage is TRBJ2-5; 8 nucleotides match TRBD2. The CDR3 is 17 amino acids. Germline CDR1 and CDR2: LNHNV and YYDKDF (reference sequence). Trimming at V came to 5 bases and at J to 5 bases, leaving 16 bases not matched to a gene. CDR3 nucleotide sequence: TGTGCCACCAGCCTACTACGGACACGACCGGGAGGGGAGACCCAGTACTTC. It yields the protein CATSLLRTRPGGETQYF. Filled out from reference TRBV15 and TRBJ2-5, the complete variable domain reads DAMVIQNPRYQVTQFGKPVTLSCSQTLNHNVMYWYQQKSSQAPKLLFHYYDKDFNNEADTPDNFQSRRPNTSFCFLDIRSPGLGDTAMYLCATSLLRTRPGGETQYFGPGTRLLVL.

The chain employs TRBV2 and TRBJ1-1, with no clear D. The CDR3 sequence is 16 residues long. V lost 7 bases and J 4 bases, leaving 22 bases between the germline ends. Germline loops: CDR1 SNHLY, CDR2 FYNNEI. CDR3 loop: CASTPTPDWRSTEAFF. Here the CDR3 DNA reads TGTGCCAGCACTCCAACCCCCGACTGGAGGAGCACTGAAGCTTTCTTT.

The genes are TRBV11-2 and TRBJ1-4; maybe TRBD1 (6 bases). The V gene's germline CDR1 is SGHAT and CDR2 FQNNGV. The CDR3 extends over 16 amino acids. V was cut by 1 base and J by 8 bases, with 17 bases left in between. CDR3 amino acids: CASSLVGGGGLEKLFF. The CDR3, as DNA: TGTGCCAGCAGCTTAGTGGGCGGGGGCGGACTGGAAAAACTGTTTTTT.

The chain joins TRBV5-4 to TRBJ2-2, with D maybe TRBD2 (6 bases). V lost 1 base, J lost 2 bases, and 9 bases lay in between. CDR1 is SGHNT and CDR2 is YYREEE in the germline V gene (reference sequence). CDR3 length: 15 residues. Here the CDR3 DNA reads TGTGCCAGCAGCTTGCGGGGGATTAACACCGGGGAGCTGTTTTTT. Encoded protein: CASSLRGINTGELFF.

The V gene is TRBV5-1, the J gene TRBJ2-4, with 7 bases that match TRBD1. The CDR3 is 15 residues long. Germline loops: CDR1 SGHRS, CDR2 YFSETQ. Trimming cost V 4 bases and J 8 bases; bases outside gene matches: 12. The CDR3 loop is CASSTATGTVDIQYF. The CDR3 nucleotides read TGCGCCAGCAGCACCGCGACAGGGACAGTGGACATTCAGTACTTC.

As regards this clone: Germline and junction disagree at one end, which may indicate a read error. The chain combines TRBV7-8 with TRBJ1-3, with a tentative D call TRBD1 (5 bases). From germline, CDR1 is SGHVS and CDR2 FQNEAQ. The CDR3 extends over 17 amino acids. This chain's CDR3 is CASSLAFTGTPGNTIYF. The CDR3, as DNA: TGTGCCAGCAGCTTAGCCTTTACAGGAACTCCTGGGAACACCATATATTTT.

Only a few counts were recorded for this clone. The rearrangement joins TRBV5-1 to TRBJ2-3; 10 bases are shared with TRBD2. V shed 0 bases and J 3 bases; nucleotides not matched to a gene: 1. The CDR3 loop spans 15 amino acids. Germline loops: CDR1 SGHRS, CDR2 YFSETQ. The CDR3 sequence: CASSLASGRTDTQYF. CDR3 bases: TGCGCCAGCAGCTTGGCTAGCGGGAGAACAGATACGCAGTATTTT. Supplemented by reference TRBV5-1 and TRBJ2-3, the full variable domain reads KAGVTQTPRYLIKTRGQQVTLSCSPISGHRSVSWYQQTPGQGLQFLFEYFSETQRNKGNFPGRFSGRQFSNSRSEMNVSTLELGDSALYLCASSLASGRTDTQYFGPGTRLTVL.

This clone has more than one count but fewer than ten. The CDR3 spells CASSEGGGAYQPQHF. In nucleotides, the CDR3 is TGTGCCAGCAGTGAAGGAGGGGGCGCTTATCAGCCCCAGCATTTT. The gene calls are TRBV2 and TRBJ1-5, with TRBD1 matching over 7 bases. The germline V gene has CDR1 SNHLY and CDR2 FYNNEI. With 1 base clipped from V and 5 bases from J, the junction kept 5 bases outside the gene matches. There are 15 residues in the CDR3.

V and J are TRBV5-1 and TRBJ2-3; 7 nucleotides align to TRBD1. The germline V gene has CDR1 SGHRS and CDR2 YFSETQ. With 6 bases clipped from V and 7 bases from J, the junction kept 11 bases outside the gene matches. This CDR3 spans 14 amino acids. CDR3 DNA: TGCGCCAGCACCCTCCGACAGGGACAACATACGCAGTATTTT. Translation: CASTLRQGQHTQYF.

This clone has only a few counts. The chain has TRBV4-3 and TRBJ2-2; D is uncertain. Germline V gene lookup returns CDR1 LGHNA and CDR2 YSLEER. Trimming removed 4 bases at V and 2 bases at J, with 11 bases between. This CDR3 is built from 15 residues. CDR3 amino acids: CASSRVSGNTGELFF. The CDR3 DNA follows: TGCGCCAGCAGCCGGGTCTCAGGAAACACCGGGGAGCTGTTTTTT.

V and J are TRBV27 and TRBJ2-5, with D perhaps matching TRBD1 (5 bases). CDR1 MNHEY and CDR2 SMNVEV come from the germline V gene (reference sequence). The germline V and J ends were trimmed by 2 bases and 2 bases, with 9 bases remaining between them. This CDR3 is 14 amino acids long. The CDR3 bases are TGTGCCAGCAGTTTACGACCAGGGCAAGAGACCCAGTACTTC. Translated: CASSLRPGQETQYF.

The chain combines TRBV25-1 with TRBJ1-1; D perhaps matches TRBD1 (6 bases). V lost 5 bases and J 2 bases, leaving 9 bases between the germline ends. CDR3 length: 13 residues. Germline CDR1 MGHDK, CDR2 SYGVNS. The CDR3 nucleotides are TGTGCCAGCAGTCGGACAGCAAACACTGAAGCTTTCTTT. Translated, it gives CASSRTANTEAFF.

This rearrangement joins TRBV6-1 to TRBJ2-1; 9 bases match TRBD1. The CDR3 runs to 15 residues. V was pared by 7 bases and J by 4 bases, with 8 bases of the junction left unmatched. Looked up from germline, CDR1 is MNHNS and CDR2 is SASEGT. CDR3: CASMTGTGKYNEQFF. Written as DNA, the CDR3 is TGTGCCAGCATGACCGGGACAGGGAAATACAATGAGCAGTTCTTC.

This chain links TRBV5-6 with TRBJ1-6; 7 nucleotides line up with TRBD1. With V trimmed by 0 bases and J by 10 bases, 10 bases remained unmatched. The CDR3 covers 16 residues. CDR1 and CDR2 (germline): SGHDT, YYEEEE. The CDR3 DNA reads as TGTGCCAGCAGCTTGGTTGGGGCAGGGGGAGGCTCACCCCTCCACTTT. Translating gives CASSLVGAGGGSPLHF.

The rearrangement links TRBV5-4 to TRBJ1-3; 9 bases line up with TRBD1. The CDR3 totals 14 residues. The germline V gene has CDR1 SGHNT and CDR2 YYREEE (reference sequence). J lost 8 bases, V lost 0 bases, and 3 bases had no gene match. CDR3 region: CASSLARDRDTIYF. The DNA for the CDR3 is TGTGCCAGCAGCTTGGCCCGGGACAGGGACACCATATATTTT.

In this sample, this clone turned up a few times. DNA of the CDR3: TGTGCCAGCAGCCTAGAAGGGACAGGAACGTACGAGCAGTACTTC. Translating gives CASSLEGTGTYEQYF. The chain couples TRBV5-4 to TRBJ2-7, with TRBD1 matching over 8 bases. Germline CDR1 reads SGHNT; CDR2 reads YYREEE (reference sequence). CDR3 size: 15 residues. Trimming took 4 bases from V and 4 from J; bases not matched to a gene: 10.

In the case of this clone: The junction departs from germline at one end; a sequencing error may be responsible. The chain recombines TRBV28 with TRBJ2-5; 15 bases agree with TRBD2. The CDR3 covers 19 residues. CDR1 is MDHEN, CDR2 SYDVKM, per germline. CDR3 residues: CASRPGLAGGSRVVETQYF. In nucleotides, the CDR3 is TGTGCTAGCAGACCCGGACTAGCGGGAGGGAGTCGGGTCGTTGAGACCCAGTACTTC.

J is TRBJ1-3 and V is TRBV7-2; D gene unclear. Trimming removed 5 bases from V and 0 bases from J, with 14 bases in between. CDR1 is SGHTA and CDR2 is FQGNSA in the germline V gene. The CDR3 loop spans 16 amino acids. The CDR3 sequence is CASSAEAAFSGNTIYF. CDR3 sequence (DNA): TGTGCCAGCAGCGCCGAGGCAGCTTTCTCTGGAAACACCATATATTTT.

V is TRBV6-1 and J is TRBJ2-1; D possibly corresponds to TRBD2 (6 bases). CDR1 and CDR2 from the germline V gene are MNHNS and SASEGT. The ends were cut back, 6 bases at V and 14 bases at J, with 20 bases in the middle. This CDR3 is 13 amino acids long. CDR3 protein: CASSPKTGVGKFF. The CDR3 DNA is TGTGCCAGCAGCCCAAAGACGGGGGTCGGGAAGTTCTTC.